The rows below give T cell receptor beta chains drawn from one sample of a study of cytomegalovirus exposure and HLA in healthy donors. Profiling relied on immunoSEQ multiplex PCR, and the TCRdb table lists in-frame clones only, not all of them. The sample comprises about 120,000 clones, 77% of which are singletons, and less than 5.5% rests with the top ten. The sequencing sample was made of PBMCs. The receptor set was obtained from a man in his fifties in good health and CMV-seropositive. Each CDR3 is given with its conserved first and last residue. A D gene is named only where the DNA matches it firmly. Clone size is stated in some rows and not others, as once, few, many or a class when expanded.

clone_size: -
d_call: -
j_call: TRBJ1-2
v_call: TRBV2
cdr3_aa: CASRGGTANYGYTF
cdr3_nt: TGTGCCAGCAGGGGGGGGACGGCGAACTATGGCTACACCTTC

clone_size: -
d_call: -
j_call: TRBJ1-2
v_call: TRBV4-1
cdr3_aa: CASSLAFGETYGYTF
cdr3_nt: TGCGCCAGCAGCCTCGCCTTTGGGGAGACCTATGGCTACACCTTC

clone_size: -
d_call: -
j_call: TRBJ1-2
v_call: TRBV5-6
cdr3_aa: CASSMRYNIYGYTF
cdr3_nt: TGTGCCAGCAGCATGCGTTATAATATCTATGGCTACACCTTC

clone_size: -
d_call: TRBD2
j_call: TRBJ2-6
v_call: TRBV7-6
cdr3_aa: CASSRPGSGAGANVLTF
cdr3_nt: TGTGCCAGCAGCCGGCCCGGTAGCGGGGCTGGGGCCAACGTCCTGACTTTC

clone_size: -
d_call: -
j_call: TRBJ1-2
v_call: TRBV4-2
cdr3_aa: CASSQDHRSDYGYTF
cdr3_nt: TGTGCCAGCAGCCAAGATCACCGATCGGACTATGGCTACACCTTC

clone_size: -
d_call: -
j_call: TRBJ2-7
v_call: TRBV6-5
cdr3_aa: CASSYLGGGGTYEQYF
cdr3_nt: TGTGCCAGCAGTTACTTGGGGGGCGGGGGAACCTACGAGCAGTACTTC

clone_size: once
d_call: TRBD2
j_call: TRBJ2-3
v_call: TRBV7-9
cdr3_aa: CASSQTSGGAWRTDTQYF
cdr3_nt: TGTGCGAGCAGCCAAACTAGCGGGGGGGCCTGGAGAACAGATACGCAGTATTTT

clone_size: -
d_call: TRBD1
j_call: TRBJ2-6
v_call: TRBV2
cdr3_aa: CASSGSRGPLPSGANVLTF
cdr3_nt: TGTGCCAGCAGTGGCTCGAGGGGGCCCCTACCCTCTGGGGCCAACGTCCTGACTTTC

clone_size: -
d_call: -
j_call: TRBJ1-5
v_call: TRBV6-1
cdr3_aa: CASSERVRQPQHF
cdr3_nt: TGTGCCAGCAGTGAACGGGTCCGTCAGCCCCAGCATTTT

clone_size: -
d_call: -
j_call: TRBJ1-4
v_call: TRBV4-3
cdr3_aa: CASSRVWTSDEKLFF
cdr3_nt: TGCGCCAGCAGCCGCGTGTGGACTTCGGATGAAAAACTGTTTTTT

clone_size: few
d_call: TRBD2
j_call: TRBJ2-1
v_call: TRBV5-1
cdr3_aa: CASSSSSSGSYNEQFF
cdr3_nt: TGCGCCAGCAGCTCCAGCTCTAGCGGGAGTTACAATGAGCAGTTCTTC

clone_size: -
d_call: -
j_call: TRBJ1-1
v_call: TRBV7-9
cdr3_aa: CASSSVNTEAFF
cdr3_nt: TGTGCCAGCAGCTCAGTGAACACTGAAGCTTTCTTT

clone_size: -
d_call: TRBD1
j_call: TRBJ1-2
v_call: TRBV20-1
cdr3_aa: CSARAGGGYTF
cdr3_nt: TGCAGTGCTAGAGCAGGGGGAGGCTACACCTTC

clone_size: many
d_call: -
j_call: TRBJ2-6
v_call: TRBV4-2
cdr3_aa: CASSQDEGAGANVLTF
cdr3_nt: TGTGCCAGCAGCCAAGATGAGGGGGCTGGGGCCAACGTCCTGACTTTC

clone_size: -
d_call: TRBD1
j_call: TRBJ2-1
v_call: TRBV7-9
cdr3_aa: CASSPTGGTDEQFF
cdr3_nt: TGTGCCAGCAGCCCGACAGGGGGCACGGATGAGCAGTTCTTC

clone_size: -
d_call: -
j_call: TRBJ1-1
v_call: TRBV5-1
cdr3_aa: CASSLDTSNTEAFF
cdr3_nt: TGCGCCAGCAGCTTGGACACCTCAAACACTGAAGCTTTCTTT

clone_size: -
d_call: -
j_call: TRBJ2-2
v_call: TRBV6-6
cdr3_aa: CASFRRDTGELFF
cdr3_nt: TGTGCCAGCTTCCGCAGGGACACCGGGGAGCTGTTTTTT

clone_size: few
d_call: -
j_call: TRBJ1-3
v_call: TRBV21-1
cdr3_aa: CASSTRGGTCWDTIYF
cdr3_nt: TGTGCCAGCAGCACCCGGGGGGGGACTTGCTGGGACACCATATATTTT

clone_size: -
d_call: TRBD2
j_call: TRBJ2-7
v_call: TRBV6-5
cdr3_aa: CASSYLTSGGAEQYF
cdr3_nt: TGTGCCAGCAGTTACTTAACTAGCGGGGGGGCCGAGCAGTACTTC

clone_size: -
d_call: -
j_call: TRBJ1-1
v_call: TRBV18
cdr3_aa: CASSPGLEAFF
cdr3_nt: TGTGCCAGCTCACCAGGGCTTGAAGCTTTCTTT

clone_size: -
d_call: -
j_call: TRBJ1-1
v_call: TRBV12-5
cdr3_aa: CASGLERGDEAFF
cdr3_nt: TGTGCTAGTGGTTTGGAAAGGGGCGATGAAGCTTTCTTT

clone_size: few
d_call: TRBD1
j_call: TRBJ1-4
v_call: TRBV7-2
cdr3_aa: CASSSTGGGREKLFF
cdr3_nt: TGTGCCAGCAGCTCCACAGGGGGCGGACGTGAAAAACTGTTTTTT

clone_size: -
d_call: -
j_call: TRBJ2-1
v_call: TRBV20-1
cdr3_aa: CSARSGSAGFF
cdr3_nt: TGCAGTGCTAGATCGGGGTCCGCGGGGTTCTTC

clone_size: once
d_call: -
j_call: TRBJ1-1
v_call: TRBV7-2
cdr3_aa: CASSSRGQEAFF
cdr3_nt: TGTGCCAGCAGCTCCCGAGGCCAAGAAGCTTTCTTT

clone_size: once
d_call: -
j_call: TRBJ1-3
v_call: TRBV30
cdr3_aa: CAWRSGGSVGNTIYF
cdr3_nt: TGTGCCTGGAGGAGCGGGGGTTCAGTTGGAAACACCATATATTTT

clone_size: -
d_call: TRBD1
j_call: TRBJ2-5
v_call: TRBV7-6
cdr3_aa: CASSSGQGAGETQYF
cdr3_nt: TGTGCCAGCAGTTCAGGGCAGGGGGCAGGGGAGACCCAGTACTTC

clone_size: -
d_call: TRBD1
j_call: TRBJ2-7
v_call: TRBV5-4
cdr3_aa: CASSSRDRAPYEQYF
cdr3_nt: TGTGCCAGCAGCTCGCGGGACAGGGCTCCCTACGAGCAGTACTTC

clone_size: -
d_call: -
j_call: TRBJ2-7
v_call: TRBV29-1
cdr3_aa: CSVRQGSYEQYF
cdr3_nt: TGCAGCGTGAGGCAGGGCTCCTACGAGCAGTACTTC

clone_size: -
d_call: -
j_call: TRBJ1-1
v_call: TRBV27
cdr3_aa: CASSQGSNTEAFF
cdr3_nt: TGTGCCAGCAGTCAGGGTAGCAACACTGAAGCTTTCTTT

clone_size: -
d_call: -
j_call: TRBJ2-2
v_call: TRBV11-2
cdr3_aa: CASSLDRGGTGELFF
cdr3_nt: TGTGCCAGCAGCTTAGATCGGGGAGGTACCGGGGAGCTGTTTTTT

clone_size: -
d_call: TRBD2
j_call: TRBJ2-7
v_call: TRBV5-1
cdr3_aa: CASSLIGSSGGEQYF
cdr3_nt: TGCGCCAGCAGCTTGATAGGCTCTAGCGGGGGCGAGCAGTACTTC

clone_size: -
d_call: TRBD1
j_call: TRBJ2-4
v_call: TRBV7-2
cdr3_aa: CASSFLRAGGDSSIQYF
cdr3_nt: TGTGCCAGCAGCTTCCTTAGGGCAGGGGGCGATTCGTCCATTCAGTACTTC

clone_size: -
d_call: -
j_call: TRBJ1-2
v_call: TRBV14
cdr3_aa: CASSQFLTQPDGYTF
cdr3_nt: TGTGCCAGCAGCCAATTCCTGACACAACCGGATGGCTACACCTTC

clone_size: -
d_call: TRBD2
j_call: TRBJ2-3
v_call: TRBV4-1
cdr3_aa: CASSPLAGGALGTDTQYF
cdr3_nt: TGCGCCAGCAGCCCCCTAGCGGGGGGGGCCCTGGGCACAGATACGCAGTATTTT

clone_size: -
d_call: -
j_call: TRBJ1-5
v_call: TRBV28
cdr3_aa: CASSLYEVGQPQHF
cdr3_nt: TGTGCCAGCAGTTTATACGAGGTTGGACAGCCCCAGCATTTT

clone_size: -
d_call: -
j_call: TRBJ1-2
v_call: TRBV30
cdr3_aa: CAWSVVGAHYGYTF
cdr3_nt: TGTGCCTGGAGTGTAGTAGGGGCTCACTATGGCTACACCTTC

clone_size: -
d_call: -
j_call: TRBJ1-2
v_call: TRBV30
cdr3_aa: CAWSTTGLYGYTF
cdr3_nt: TGTGCCTGGAGTACGACGGGATTATATGGCTACACCTTC

clone_size: -
d_call: TRBD1
j_call: TRBJ1-2
v_call: TRBV5-6
cdr3_aa: CASKDRRSNYGYTF
cdr3_nt: TGTGCCAGCAAGGACAGGCGTTCTAACTATGGCTACACCTTC

clone_size: -
d_call: TRBD1
j_call: TRBJ2-7
v_call: TRBV5-6
cdr3_aa: CASSATGGYEQYF
cdr3_nt: TGTGCCAGCAGTGCAACAGGGGGCTACGAGCAGTACTTC

clone_size: -
d_call: -
j_call: TRBJ2-5
v_call: TRBV30
cdr3_aa: CAWSHSGRDGETQYF
cdr3_nt: TGTGCCTGGAGTCACTCCGGCAGGGATGGAGAGACCCAGTACTTC

clone_size: few
d_call: -
j_call: TRBJ1-1
v_call: TRBV5-1
cdr3_aa: CASSLAGYQSEAFF
cdr3_nt: TGCGCCAGCAGCTTGGCGGGATATCAGAGTGAAGCTTTCTTT

clone_size: -
d_call: TRBD1
j_call: TRBJ1-1
v_call: TRBV7-3
cdr3_aa: CASSYAGQGGTEAFF
cdr3_nt: TGTGCCAGCAGCTACGCGGGACAGGGAGGAACTGAAGCTTTCTTT

clone_size: many
d_call: -
j_call: TRBJ2-1
v_call: TRBV6-1
cdr3_aa: CASSESRSTYNEQFF
cdr3_nt: TGTGCCAGCAGTGAAAGTCGGAGCACGTACAATGAGCAGTTCTTC

clone_size: -
d_call: -
j_call: TRBJ2-7
v_call: TRBV6-1
cdr3_aa: CASSAHREQYF
cdr3_nt: TGTGCCAGCAGTGCGCATCGCGAGCAGTACTTC

clone_size: -
d_call: -
j_call: TRBJ2-7
v_call: TRBV28
cdr3_aa: CASSSSGSLSYEQYF
cdr3_nt: TGTGCCAGCAGTTCGTCCGGGTCCCTCTCCTACGAGCAGTACTTC

clone_size: -
d_call: TRBD1
j_call: TRBJ2-1
v_call: TRBV29-1
cdr3_aa: CSARDRGRGGNEQFF
cdr3_nt: TGCAGCGCCCGGGACAGGGGGCGCGGGGGCAATGAGCAGTTCTTC